The 19 T cell receptor beta chains given below trace back to one sample, sequenced in a study of PD-L1 blockade in urothelial cancer. Assay used: immunoSEQ multiplex PCR; TCRdb lists only in-frame clones, some missing. The sample has tens of thousands of clones; roughly 90% are singletons. The time point denotes: pretreatment peripheral blood. The material sequenced was PBMCs, taken around atezolizumab (anti-PD-L1) treatment. These TCRs come from a man aged 70-80 years with urothelial cancer.

The CDR3 loop reads CSVVGGHGYTF. The DNA for the CDR3 is TGCAGCGTTGTGGGAGGCCATGGCTACACCTTC. The J gene is TRBJ1-2, the V gene TRBV29-1, with D hard to call. Germline V lookup: CDR1 SQVTM, CDR2 ANQGSEA. Trimming removed 4 bases from V and 6 bases from J, with 9 bases in between. The CDR3 sequence is 11 residues long. Complete variable domain (other parts from reference TRBV29-1 and TRBJ1-2): SAVISQKPSRDICQRGTSLTIQCQVDSQVTMMFWYRQQPGQSLTLIATANQGSEATYESGFVIDKFPISRPNLTFSTLTVSNMSPEDSSIYLCSVVGGHGYTFGSGTRLTVV.

This clone was recorded only once. The chain combines TRBV5-1 with TRBJ2-1, with TRBD2 matching 11 bases. The CDR3 extends over 15 amino acids. Germline lookup yields CDR1 SGHRS and CDR2 YFSETQ. J gave up 4 bases and V 3 bases, and 3 bases lay outside the gene matches. The DNA of the CDR3 is TGCGCCAGCAGCTCGGGACTAGCGGAGTACAATGAGCAGTTCTTC. Amino acid sequence: CASSSGLAEYNEQFF.

This clone was observed a single time. The J gene is TRBJ2-1, the V gene TRBV10-3; 9 nucleotides line up with TRBD2. There are 16 residues in the CDR3. With V trimmed by 7 bases and J by 7 bases, 14 bases remained unmatched. The germline V gene encodes CDR1 ENHRY and CDR2 SYGVKD. The CDR3 nucleotides read TGTGCCATCAACCGAAATAGCGGGAGAGGTGTGAATGAGCAGTTCTTC. Amino acid sequence: CAINRNSGRGVNEQFF.

The V and J genes are TRBV10-3 and TRBJ2-6; D perhaps matches TRBD1 (6 bases). Per germline, CDR1 ENHRY and CDR2 SYGVKD. The CDR3 has 15 residues. With 2 bases removed from V and 2 bases from J, the gap between germline ends came to 7 bases. The DNA for the CDR3 is TGTGCCATCAGTGAGAAGGGGGCTGGGGCCAACGTCCTGACTTTC. Translated: CAISEKGAGANVLTF.

The chain carries TRBV28 and TRBJ1-2, with D unresolved. Deletions cut 6 bases from V and 7 bases from J, with 9 bases between. The CDR3 runs 11 residues. Germline values: CDR1 MDHEN, CDR2 SYDVKM. The CDR3, as DNA: TGTGCCAGCAGGGGCACCCCTGGCTACACCTTC. As protein: CASRGTPGYTF.

The V call is TRBV28, the J call TRBJ2-3, with D possibly matching TRBD1 (6 bases). CDR1 is MDHEN, CDR2 SYDVKM, per germline. V shed 0 bases and J shed 5 bases, with 6 bases lying between them. The CDR3 length is 13 residues. The CDR3 spells CASSLWTGDTQYF. The CDR3 bases are TGTGCCAGCAGTTTATGGACAGGAGATACGCAGTATTTT.

The table lists this clone with a count of one. The rearrangement links TRBV2 to TRBJ1-5, with D perhaps matching TRBD1 (6 bases). The CDR3 covers 15 residues. The V gene's germline CDR1 is SNHLY and CDR2 FYNNEI. The V and J ends lost 6 bases and 7 bases respectively, with 19 bases between them. The CDR3 nucleotides are TGTGCCAGCAGACACCGGGACACCACGGGACAGCCCCAGCATTTT. This encodes CASRHRDTTGQPQHF.

The V call is TRBV30, the J call TRBJ2-1; TRBD2 aligns across 7 bases. Per the germline V gene, CDR1 is GTSNPN and CDR2 is SVGIG (reference sequence). This CDR3 has 13 residues. V shed 4 bases and J 5 bases; nucleotides not matched to a gene: 5. The CDR3 sequence: CAWIRRENNEQFF. Here the CDR3 DNA reads TGTGCCTGGATACGGCGGGAGAACAATGAGCAGTTCTTC.

This clone was observed once. V is TRBV28 and J is TRBJ2-2; 9 nucleotides line up with TRBD1. The CDR3 extends over 15 amino acids. Germline values: CDR1 MDHEN, CDR2 SYDVKM. With V trimmed by 6 bases and J by 6 bases, 8 bases remained unmatched. The CDR3 is CASSRTGEGAGELFF. The CDR3 nucleotides read TGTGCCAGCAGCAGGACAGGGGAAGGCGCCGGGGAGCTGTTTTTT.

The V call is TRBV21-1, the J call TRBJ2-3; the table's D call, TRBD2, was not checked against the DNA. TRBV21-1 is a pseudogene locus. This CDR3 has 18 amino acids. CDR3 loop: CASSKTKRTSGATDTQYF. The DNA of the CDR3 is TGTGCCAGCAGCAAAACAAAGAGGACTAGCGGAGCCACAGATACGCAGTATTTT.

In its sample, this clone was seen once. This sequence joins TRBV4-1 and TRBJ2-1; 11 positions match TRBD2. This CDR3 has 15 amino acids. The V gene end was trimmed by 4 bases and the J gene end by 6 bases; junction bases not matched to a gene: 5. CDR1 and CDR2 from the germline V gene are MGHRA and YSYEKL. CDR3 in DNA: TGCGCCAGCAGCCTAATAGGACTAGCGGGCAATGAGCAGTTCTTC. As protein: CASSLIGLAGNEQFF.

The chain is built from TRBV19 and TRBJ1-5, with unresolved D. V dropped 7 bases and J dropped 3 bases, with 10 bases sitting between them. This CDR3 has 13 amino acids. CDR1 LNHDA and CDR2 SQIVND come from the germline V gene (reference sequence). The CDR3 DNA reads as TGTGCCAGTAATCGAGGAGACAATCAGCCCCAGCATTTT. Residues: CASNRGDNQPQHF.

The chain combines TRBV5-1 with TRBJ2-5, with TRBD2 matching 7 bases. The trim removed 5 bases at V and 5 bases at J, leaving 15 bases unmatched. Germline CDR1 SGHRS, CDR2 YFSETQ. The CDR3 length is 16 residues. CDR3 DNA: TGCGCCAGCAGTTCCTCCGGCGGGAGTGTGAGGGAGACCCAGTACTTC. Its translation: CASSSSGGSVRETQYF.

The chain employs TRBV19 and TRBJ2-3, with a weak D call TRBD1 (6 bases). Germline V gives CDR1 LNHDA, CDR2 SQIVND (reference sequence). The CDR3 runs 15 residues. V shed 3 bases and J shed 2 bases, with 12 bases lying between them. CDR3 protein: CASSMSRGNTDTQYF. The CDR3 DNA reads as TGTGCCAGTAGTATGTCCAGGGGTAACACAGATACGCAGTATTTT.

The chain links TRBV7-8 to TRBJ2-7; 9 bases line up with TRBD2. V lost 5 bases and J lost 7; bases outside the gene matches: 15. CDR3 length: 16 amino acids. Germline V gene sequence: CDR1 SGHVS, CDR2 FQNEAQ. In nucleotides, the CDR3 is TGTGCCAGCAGCCCCCTGGGGCTAGCGGGACGGGGTGAGCAGTACTTC. Protein: CASSPLGLAGRGEQYF.

The chain uses TRBV7-8 and TRBJ2-1; 9 bases fit TRBD2. The CDR3 is made up of 15 amino acids. V gave up 2 bases and J gave up 3 bases; unmatched junction bases: 2. Germline-derived CDR1 and CDR2 are SGHVS and FQNEAQ. For the CDR3, the DNA is TGTGCCAGCAGCTTACTTAGCGGGAGCTACAATGAGCAGTTCTTC. Translation: CASSLLSGSYNEQFF.

The chain uses TRBV13 and TRBJ1-1, with D hard to call. The CDR3 is 14 residues long. Germline V gene lookup returns CDR1 PRHDT and CDR2 FYEKMQ (reference sequence). V was shortened by 5 bases and J by 5 bases, with 15 bases between the two germline ends. The CDR3 nucleotides are TGTGCCAGCAGCAGACAAGGTGAAGTTACTGAAGCTTTCTTT. Protein product: CASSRQGEVTEAFF.

The CDR3 bases are TGTGCCAGCAGTTTAGGAGGGACCCCCCTCTACGAGCAGTACTTC. Translation: CASSLGGTPLYEQYF. This chain joins TRBV28 and TRBJ2-7; D perhaps matches TRBD2 (6 bases). The CDR3 is 15 amino acids. V was cut by 2 bases and J by 3 bases, with 14 bases left in between. Germline V gene sequence: CDR1 MDHEN, CDR2 SYDVKM. Full variable domain (outside the CDR3, taken from reference TRBV28 and TRBJ2-7): DVKVTQSSRYLVKRTGEKVFLECVQDMDHENMFWYRQDPGLGLRLIYFSYDVKMKEKGDIPEGYSVSREKKERFSLILESASTNQTSMYLCASSLGGTPLYEQYFGPGTRLTVT.

The rearrangement links TRBV11-2 to TRBJ2-4; D gene ambiguous. The CDR3 has 13 amino acids. V was pared by 1 base and J by 4 bases, with 5 bases between. Germline V gene data show CDR1 as SGHAT and CDR2 as FQNNGV. CDR3 in amino acids: CASSLVPKNIQYF. The CDR3 DNA follows: TGTGCCAGCAGCTTAGTCCCGAAAAACATTCAGTACTTC.